The 29 T cell receptor beta chains reported below all come from one sample, sequenced in a study of blood T cell repertoires in COVID-19. Only in-frame clones appear in the TCRdb table, and some are missing; sequencing was by immunoSEQ multiplex PCR. Among approximately 410,000 clones listed, approximately 90% were seen once. What was sequenced was peripheral blood. These receptors came from a woman in her thirties with active or convalescent COVID-19.

The V and J genes are TRBV19 and TRBJ2-1, with D unclear. Germline CDR1 is LNHDA and CDR2 is SQIVND (reference sequence). Trimming pared 7 bases from V and 4 bases from J, leaving 5 bases between. The CDR3 has 11 residues. The CDR3 bases are TGTGCCAGTAACGGGTACAATGAGCAGTTCTTC. Translated, it gives CASNGYNEQFF.

The CDR3 DNA reads TGTGCCAGTAGTTTAACCGGGACAGGGGGTAATGAAAAACTGTTTTTT. It specifies CASSLTGTGGNEKLFF. The chain carries TRBV19 and TRBJ1-4; TRBD1 matches 11 bases. Germline V lookup: CDR1 LNHDA, CDR2 SQIVND (reference sequence). This CDR3 is 16 amino acids long. J lost 4 bases, V lost 5 bases, and 6 bases had no gene match.

This clone was detected only once. This sequence joins TRBV5-4 and TRBJ2-2, with 8 bases matching TRBD2. Germline values: CDR1 SGHNT, CDR2 YYREEE (reference sequence). V lost 5 bases to trimming and J lost 0 bases; unmatched junction nucleotides: 6. This CDR3 has 16 amino acids. The CDR3 here is CASSRTGGPNTGELFF. Written as DNA, the CDR3 is TGTGCCAGCAGTAGGACGGGAGGGCCGAACACCGGGGAGCTGTTTTTT.

The V call is TRBV4-1, the J call TRBJ2-6, with 9 nucleotides matching TRBD1. CDR3 length: 18 amino acids. With 1 base clipped from V and 0 bases from J, the junction kept 4 bases outside the gene matches. Looked up from germline, CDR1 is MGHRA and CDR2 is YSYEKL. The CDR3 sequence is CASSQAYRGLSGANVLTF. The CDR3 region has the DNA TGCGCCAGCAGCCAAGCCTACAGGGGGCTCTCTGGGGCCAACGTCCTGACTTTC.

The table lists this clone with a few counts. This chain joins TRBV7-2 and TRBJ2-2; TRBD2 aligns across 11 bases. The V segment lost 4 bases and the J segment 5 bases; nucleotides outside the gene matches: 6. This CDR3 has 16 residues. Germline V gives CDR1 SGHTA, CDR2 FQGNSA. CDR3 in amino acids: CASSSTSGSWTGELFF. The CDR3 DNA follows: TGTGCCAGCAGCTCAACTAGCGGGAGCTGGACCGGGGAGCTGTTTTTT.

The gene calls are TRBV6-5 and TRBJ1-1; 10 nucleotides align to TRBD1. The CDR3 runs 14 residues. Germline CDR1 MNHEY, CDR2 SVGAGI. With V trimmed by 11 bases and J by 7 bases, 13 bases remained unmatched. The CDR3, as DNA: TGTGCCGGGGAGAGAGGACAGGGGGTCTTTGAAGCTTTCTTT. Its protein product is CAGERGQGVFEAFF.

A single count supports this clone. V and J are TRBV6-1 and TRBJ1-1; D is uncertain. There are 13 residues in the CDR3. Germline V lookup: CDR1 MNHNS, CDR2 SASEGT. Trimming pared 1 base from V and 1 base from J, leaving 4 bases between. CDR3 DNA: TGTGCCAGCAGTGAAGTTCGGAACACTGAAGCTTTCTTT. It encodes CASSEVRNTEAFF.

This chain joins TRBV2 and TRBJ1-2; no reliable D call. With 3 bases removed from V and 4 bases from J, the gap between germline ends came to 15 bases. The CDR3 consists of 15 residues. Per germline, CDR1 SNHLY and CDR2 FYNNEI. The DNA of the CDR3 is TGTGCCAGCAGTGATCCTCCCGGGTTCGGCTATGGCTACACCTTC. Protein: CASSDPPGFGYGYTF.

The V gene is TRBV24-1, the J gene TRBJ2-1, with a weak D call TRBD2 (5 bases). Germline values: CDR1 KGHDR, CDR2 SFDVKD. This CDR3 comprises 15 residues. The ends were cut back, 3 bases at V and 3 bases at J, with 11 bases in the middle. The CDR3 DNA follows: TGTGCCACCAGTGATACTAGTTCCGACTACAATGAGCAGTTCTTC. Translated: CATSDTSSDYNEQFF.

Written as DNA, the CDR3 is TGCGCCAGCAGCTTGGGGGCTAGCGGAACATTAAATGAGCAGTTCTTC. As protein: CASSLGASGTLNEQFF. This chain links TRBV5-1 with TRBJ2-1, with 7 bases lining up with TRBD2. Germline CDR1 is SGHRS and CDR2 is YFSETQ. V lost 0 bases and J lost 7; bases outside the gene matches: 10. The CDR3 has 16 amino acids.

The chain joins TRBV14 to TRBJ2-1; TRBD2 matches 10 bases. V shed 7 bases, J shed 0 bases, and the junction held 0 bases outside the gene matches. The length of the CDR3 is 14 residues. CDR1 is SGHDN, CDR2 FVKESK, per germline. Here the CDR3 DNA reads TGTGCCAGCACTAGCGGGAGCTCCTACAATGAGCAGTTCTTC. This sequence encodes CASTSGSSYNEQFF.

The genes are TRBV3-1 (or the pseudogene TRBV3-2) and TRBJ1-2; TRBD1 agrees at 9 bases. The CDR3 extends over 15 amino acids. Germline loops: CDR1 LGHDT, CDR2 YNNKEL (reference sequence). V shed 0 bases, J shed 7 bases, and the junction held 6 bases outside the gene matches. CDR3 residues: CASSQDSQGAGGYTF. In DNA form, the CDR3 reads TGTGCCAGCAGCCAAGACTCACAGGGGGCTGGTGGCTACACCTTC.

This clone appeared once. The chain uses TRBV4-1 and TRBJ1-2, with TRBD1 as a possible D gene (5 bases). Trimming cost V 2 bases and J 6 bases, with 22 bases left between them. The CDR3 contains 17 residues. CDR1 and CDR2 from the germline V gene are MGHRA and YSYEKL. The CDR3 sequence: CASSQPGKGSTEDGYTF. The CDR3 region has the DNA TGCGCCAGCAGCCAACCGGGTAAGGGGTCGACAGAAGATGGCTACACCTTC.

This chain joins TRBV27 and TRBJ2-1, with TRBD1 matching 9 bases. V lost 7 bases to trimming and J lost 0 bases; unmatched junction nucleotides: 10. The germline gives CDR1 MNHEY, CDR2 SMNVEV (reference sequence). The CDR3 length is 17 residues. The CDR3 DNA is TGTGCCAGCATGGGACAGGGTTCTGGTAGCTCCTACAATGAGCAGTTCTTC. Residues: CASMGQGSGSSYNEQFF.

The J gene is TRBJ2-7, the V gene TRBV4-1; no clear D. Germline-derived CDR1 and CDR2 are MGHRA and YSYEKL. V lost 2 bases and J lost 3, with 11 bases in between. The CDR3 consists of 14 residues. Here the CDR3 DNA reads TGCGCCAGCAGCCAACAACAATCGCTCTACGAGCAGTACTTC. Its translation is CASSQQQSLYEQYF.

The V call is TRBV18, the J call TRBJ1-5; 7 bases match TRBD1. After removal of 2 bases from V and 5 bases from J, the junction contained 3 bases not matched to a gene. This CDR3 spans 14 amino acids. Germline-derived CDR1 and CDR2 are KGHSH and LQKENI. As DNA, the CDR3 is TGTGCCAGCTCACCAGAAGGGGGCTATCAGCCCCAGCATTTT. This translates into CASSPEGGYQPQHF.

CDR3: CASSLGGSGNTDTQYF. Written as DNA, the CDR3 is TGTGCCAGCAGCTTAGGCGGTAGCGGGAACACAGATACGCAGTATTTT. The chain uses TRBV7-9 and TRBJ2-3, with 8 bases identical to TRBD2. CDR1 is SEHNR, CDR2 FQNEAQ, per germline (reference sequence). J gave up 2 bases and V 1 base, and 5 bases lay outside the gene matches. The CDR3 is 16 amino acids. Drawing the rest from reference TRBV7-9 and TRBJ2-3, the complete variable domain is DTGVSQNPRHKITKRGQNVTFRCDPISEHNRLYWYRQTLGQGPEFLTYFQNEAQLEKSRLLSDRFSAERPKGSFSTLEIQRTEQGDSAMYLCASSLGGSGNTDTQYFGPGTRLTVL.

The chain has TRBV6-5 and TRBJ2-3, with D maybe TRBD2 (6 bases). From germline, CDR1 is MNHEY and CDR2 SVGAGI. The CDR3 sequence is 11 residues long. V lost 8 bases, J lost 5 bases, and 8 bases lay in between. The CDR3 reads CASGRLDTQYF. CDR3 sequence (DNA): TGTGCCAGCGGGAGGTTAGATACGCAGTATTTT.

Here the CDR3 reads CAGGQQNTEAFF. CDR3 DNA sequence: TGTGCCGGGGGACAGCAGAACACTGAAGCTTTCTTT. V usage is TRBV6-5 and J usage is TRBJ1-1; 7 nucleotides line up with TRBD1. This CDR3 contains 12 residues. Trimming took 11 bases from V and 1 from J; bases not matched to a gene: 4. CDR1 is MNHEY and CDR2 is SVGAGI in the germline V gene.

This chain uses TRBV10-1 with TRBJ2-1, with TRBD2 matching 8 bases. This CDR3 has 15 residues. The germline CDR1 and CDR2 sequences are WNHNN and SYGVQD (reference sequence). Trimming removed 3 bases from V and 4 bases from J; junction bases left unmatched: 5. CDR3 in amino acids: CASSDGIAGYNEQFF. The DNA of the CDR3 is TGCGCCAGCAGTGACGGAATAGCGGGGTACAATGAGCAGTTCTTC.

V usage is TRBV15 and J usage is TRBJ2-4; no reliable D call. V lost 1 base to trimming and J lost 1 base, with 20 bases between them. This CDR3 spans 19 amino acids. Per germline, CDR1 LNHNV and CDR2 YYDKDF (reference sequence). The CDR3 here is CATSRATSQASSAKNIQYF. CDR3 nucleotides: TGTGCCACCAGCAGAGCAACATCCCAAGCGAGTAGCGCCAAAAACATTCAGTACTTC. Using reference TRBV15 and TRBJ2-4 for the parts outside the CDR3, the full variable domain is DAMVIQNPRYQVTQFGKPVTLSCSQTLNHNVMYWYQQKSSQAPKLLFHYYDKDFNNEADTPDNFQSRRPNTSFCFLDIRSPGLGDTAMYLCATSRATSQASSAKNIQYFGAGTRLSVL.

This clone was counted only a few times. The rearrangement joins TRBV27 to TRBJ2-7, with TRBD1 matching 8 bases. With V trimmed by 5 bases and J by 12 bases, 12 bases remained unmatched. Germline V lookup: CDR1 MNHEY, CDR2 SMNVEV (reference sequence). The CDR3 spans 13 residues. CDR3 amino acids: CASSPLLTGAPYF. The DNA for the CDR3 is TGTGCCAGCAGTCCCCTCCTGACAGGGGCCCCGTACTTC.

On this clone itself: The same CDR3 is also encoded by other DNA sequences in this sample. V usage is TRBV18 and J usage is TRBJ1-3; TRBD1 might be the D (5 bases). The CDR3 covers 15 residues. Germline-derived CDR1 and CDR2 are KGHSH and LQKENI. The V gene lost 2 bases and the J gene lost 0 bases, with 8 bases spanning the gap. CDR3 coding DNA: TGTGCCAGCTCACCAGACAGTTTCTCTGGAAACACCATATATTTT. Translating gives CASSPDSFSGNTIYF.

The CDR3 DNA follows: TGCGCCAGCAGTCGGGAGGGATCGGAGACCCAGTACTTC. Its translation is CASSREGSETQYF. The chain has TRBV5-1 and TRBJ2-5; TRBD2 agrees at 8 bases. Germline CDR1 reads SGHRS; CDR2 reads YFSETQ. CDR3 length: 13 amino acids. The ends lost 5 bases at V and 5 bases at J; junction bases unmatched: 5.

J is TRBJ1-2 and V is TRBV20-1; no clear D. Germline V CDR1 and CDR2: DFQATT, SNEGSKA (reference sequence). V lost 3 bases, J lost 8 bases, and 13 bases lay in between. There are 12 residues in the CDR3. For the CDR3, the DNA is TGCAGTGCTAGTGGGCACGCTAGAGGCTACACCTTC. Protein sequence: CSASGHARGYTF.

The chain employs TRBV6-4 and TRBJ2-2, with 9 bases identical to TRBD1. Germline V gene lookup returns CDR1 MRHNA and CDR2 SNTAGT. J lost 3 bases, V lost 3 bases, and 2 bases had no gene match. CDR3 length equals 15 residues. This chain's CDR3 is CASSEQGADTGELFF. CDR3 DNA: TGTGCCAGCAGTGAACAGGGGGCTGACACCGGGGAGCTGTTTTTT.

The chain carries TRBV6-5 and TRBJ2-7; 10 positions agree with TRBD2. The CDR3 consists of 15 residues. Germline trimming cut 6 bases from V and 1 base from J; bases unmatched to any gene: 6. Germline V gene sequence: CDR1 MNHEY, CDR2 SVGAGI. Here the CDR3 DNA reads TGTGCCAGCAGGGCCAGGACTAGCGGATCCTACGAGCAGTACTTC. Its protein product is CASRARTSGSYEQYF.

This chain connects TRBV11-2 to TRBJ1-6; 7 nucleotides align to TRBD1. CDR1 and CDR2 (germline): SGHAT, FQNNGV. J was trimmed by 0 bases and V by 5 bases; bases with no gene match: 10. The CDR3 extends over 18 amino acids. CDR3 loop: CASSPGTVASSYNSPLHF. CDR3 DNA sequence: TGTGCCAGCAGCCCCGGGACAGTGGCTAGCTCCTATAATTCACCCCTCCACTTT.

The chain recombines TRBV3-1 (or the pseudogene TRBV3-2) with TRBJ2-7, with D perhaps TRBD1 (6 bases). There are 13 residues in the CDR3. Germline values: CDR1 LGHDT, CDR2 YNNKEL (reference sequence). V was pared by 3 bases and J by 2 bases, with 8 bases between. The CDR3 spells CASSHRGAYEQYF. In DNA form, the CDR3 reads TGTGCCAGCAGCCACAGGGGAGCCTACGAGCAGTACTTC.